The 14 T cell receptor beta chains reported below all come from one sample, sequenced in a study of T-cell reconstitution after alpha-beta-depleted transplantation in children. Construction of the TCRbeta library involved unique molecular identifiers. Using its own MiXCR run on the PCR reads, TCRdb lists one record per CDR3 protein. The sample holds around 72,000 distinct CDR3 sequences; roughly 5.2% are singletons and the top ten take approximately 20%. The sequenced sample was PBMCs, mostly from graft donor cells, obtained 180 days after TCRalphabeta/CD19-depleted stem cell transplant. The receptors shown here come from a boy under two years old who had a stem cell transplant for acute myeloid leukemia, so the T cells may come from the graft donor.

Ten or more counts support this clonotype. The chain uses TRBV5-1 and TRBJ1-6, with TRBD1 matching 7 bases. V shed 4 bases and J 2 bases; nucleotides not matched to a gene: 3. The CDR3 is made up of 15 amino acids. From germline, CDR1 is SGHRS and CDR2 YFSETQ. CDR3 DNA sequence: TGCGCCAGCAGCACCGGACAGGCCTATAATTCACCCCTCCACTTT. Protein: CASSTGQAYNSPLHF.

This clonotype was observed at least ten times. This chain links TRBV2 with TRBJ2-7, with 14 bases lining up with TRBD2. Germline V gene sequence: CDR1 SNHLY, CDR2 FYNNEI. The CDR3 contains 15 residues. V dropped 6 bases and J dropped 3; count of bases not matched to a gene: 4. CDR3: CASRGLAGDLYEQYF. In DNA form, the CDR3 reads TGTGCCAGCAGGGGACTAGCGGGGGATCTCTACGAGCAGTACTTC.

This clonotype was seen repeatedly, ten times or more. V and J are TRBV29-1 and TRBJ2-3; D not resolved. The CDR3 is made up of 13 amino acids. Germline-derived CDR1 and CDR2 are SQVTM and ANQGSEA. Trimming took 4 bases from V and 3 from J, leaving 11 bases between them. The CDR3 loop is CSVGEVVTDTQYF. In nucleotides, the CDR3 is TGCAGCGTTGGGGAAGTAGTGACAGATACGCAGTATTTT.

This clonotype has a count of ten or more. The chain links TRBV12-3 or TRBV12-4 to TRBJ2-2; D ambiguous. Deletions cut 6 bases from V and 0 bases from J, with 5 bases between. There are 13 residues in the CDR3. DNA for the CDR3: TGTGCCAGCAGGGCAGCGAACACCGGGGAGCTGTTTTTT. Translated: CASRAANTGELFF.

This clonotype was found many times. J is TRBJ2-1 and V is TRBV9, with TRBD2 as a possible D gene (7 bases). Trimming took off 4 bases at V and 7 bases at J, with 18 bases between the two ends. This CDR3 is built from 15 residues. CDR1 and CDR2 (germline): SGDLS, YYNGEE. The CDR3 region has the DNA TGTGCCAGCAGCCTGGGGGGGGCCGATAGGAATGAGCAGTTCTTC. It is translated as CASSLGGADRNEQFF.

Ten or more counts support this clonotype. The chain carries TRBV12-3 or TRBV12-4 and TRBJ1-1, with D maybe TRBD1 (6 bases). V lost 6 bases, J lost 4 bases, and 21 bases lay in between. The CDR3 has 16 residues. The CDR3, as DNA: TGTGCCAGCAGGACCGCCGAGTGGGGGCGAGGCACTGAAGCTTTCTTT. Amino acids: CASRTAEWGRGTEAFF.

This clonotype was recorded many times. The chain is built from TRBV11-1 and TRBJ2-7; 16 nucleotides match TRBD2. V was clipped by 5 bases and J by 4 bases; unmatched bases: 14. The germline gives CDR1 SGHAT, CDR2 FQDESV (reference sequence). CDR3 size: 19 residues. The CDR3 nucleotides read TGTGCCAGCAGCCTCCTCCGAGGGACTAGCGGGGGGGGTGGGTACGAGCAGTACTTC. The encoded protein is CASSLLRGTSGGGGYEQYF.

This clonotype showed up many times. The V call is TRBV12-3 or TRBV12-4, the J call TRBJ2-7; 7 nucleotides agree with TRBD1. V gave up 8 bases and J gave up 2 bases; unmatched junction bases: 9. The CDR3 covers 14 residues. CDR3 region: CASGSRQGAYEQYF. The CDR3 DNA sequence: TGTGCCAGCGGGTCCCGACAGGGCGCCTACGAGCAGTACTTC.

This clonotype was counted many times. The rearrangement links TRBV27 to TRBJ2-1; 11 nucleotides agree with TRBD2. Germline values: CDR1 MNHEY, CDR2 SMNVEV (reference sequence). The CDR3 sequence is 17 residues long. The ends lost 3 bases at V and 0 bases at J; junction bases unmatched: 4. CDR3 DNA sequence: TGTGCCAGCAGTTTCGTAGCGGGGGGGAGCTCCTACAATGAGCAGTTCTTC. Its protein is CASSFVAGGSSYNEQFF.

This clonotype was seen repeatedly, ten times or more. This chain uses TRBV5-1 with TRBJ2-1; 10 bases are a match to TRBD1. The CDR3 contains 16 residues. Per germline, CDR1 SGHRS and CDR2 YFSETQ. V lost 4 bases and J lost 3; bases outside the gene matches: 7. CDR3 protein: CASSHRGDRGYNEQFF. The CDR3 DNA reads TGCGCCAGCAGCCACCGAGGGGACAGGGGCTACAATGAGCAGTTCTTC. Full variable domain (outside the CDR3, taken from reference TRBV5-1 and TRBJ2-1): KAGVTQTPRYLIKTRGQQVTLSCSPISGHRSVSWYQQTPGQGLQFLFEYFSETQRNKGNFPGRFSGRQFSNSRSEMNVSTLELGDSALYLCASSHRGDRGYNEQFFGPGTRLTVL.

This clonotype was observed at least ten times. The chain recombines TRBV18 with TRBJ1-1; 7 nucleotides line up with TRBD1. This CDR3 is 15 amino acids long. J was trimmed by 1 base and V by 3 bases; bases with no gene match: 5. Looked up from germline, CDR1 is KGHSH and CDR2 is LQKENI. In DNA, the CDR3 is TGTGCCAGCTCACCGGGTCGACAGGGGAACACTGAAGCTTTCTTT. Its translation: CASSPGRQGNTEAFF.

The chain links TRBV29-1 to TRBJ1-6; 11 positions match TRBD1. The germline CDR1 and CDR2 sequences are SQVTM and ANQGSEA. CDR3 length: 19 residues. Trimming took 0 bases from V and 5 from J; bases not matched to a gene: 12. In DNA form, the CDR3 reads TGCAGCGTTGAAGATCGGTCGGGACAGGGGGACCCAAATAATTCACCCCTCCACTTT. Translated, it gives CSVEDRSGQGDPNNSPLHF.

This clonotype showed up many times. This CDR3 is CASSLTGTDNSPLHF. CDR3 nucleotides: TGTGCCAGCAGCCTCACCGGGACCGATAATTCACCCCTCCACTTT. The chain employs TRBV7-9 and TRBJ1-6; weak D call: TRBD1 (5 bases). The CDR3 totals 15 residues. Germline CDR1 reads SEHNR; CDR2 reads FQNEAQ (reference sequence). Trimming cost V 5 bases and J 5 bases, with 13 bases left between them. Based on the CDR3 plus reference TRBV7-9 and TRBJ1-6, the full variable domain is DTGVSQNPRHKITKRGQNVTFRCDPISEHNRLYWYRQTLGQGPEFLTYFQNEAQLEKSRLLSDRFSAERPKGSFSTLEIQRTEQGDSAMYLCASSLTGTDNSPLHFGNGTRLTVT.

This clonotype was recorded at least ten times. The V call is TRBV7-2, the J call TRBJ1-2; possibly TRBD1 for D (5 bases). Deletions cut 1 base from V and 8 bases from J, with 14 bases between. The CDR3 is made up of 14 amino acids. Germline assignment: CDR1 SGHTA and CDR2 FQGNSA. The DNA of the CDR3 is TGTGCCAGCAGCTTAGAATATGGGGCGGGAGGCTACACCTTC. As protein: CASSLEYGAGGYTF.